The 24 T cell receptor beta chains given below trace back to one sample, sequenced in a study of blood T cells in healthy people across ages. Sample-barcoded 5' priming and a J-beta primer mix drove a second PCR of about 6 to 12 cycles. TCRdb redid the calling of the 5' RACE reads with MiXCR, one entry per CDR3 protein. Found here are fewer than 2,000,000 distinct CDR3 sequences, roughly 30% of them singletons; the top ten hold around 10%. Specimen: blood. The receptors shown here come from a woman in her thirties in good health.

The chain employs TRBV20-1 and TRBJ2-5; TRBD2 agrees at 12 bases. J gave up 3 bases and V 3 bases, and 8 bases lay outside the gene matches. The CDR3 has 16 residues. The V gene's germline CDR1 is DFQATT and CDR2 SNEGSKA (reference sequence). CDR3 DNA sequence: TGCAGTGCTAGCGACCACCGACTAGCGGGAGAAGAGACCCAGTACTTC. Protein sequence: CSASDHRLAGEETQYF.

The table lists this clonotype with a few counts. Here the CDR3 DNA reads TGTGCCATCAGTGGTCAGGGCCATGGCTACACCTTC. Translation: CAISGQGHGYTF. This rearrangement joins TRBV10-3 to TRBJ1-2, with a weak D call TRBD1 (5 bases). Germline V gene lookup returns CDR1 ENHRY and CDR2 SYGVKD. V was trimmed by 4 bases and J by 6 bases, leaving 9 bases between them. The CDR3 length is 12 residues.

V gene TRBV6-2 or TRBV6-3 combines with J gene TRBJ2-1; unclear D gene. The CDR3 has 15 amino acids. The germline CDR1 and CDR2 sequences are MNHEY and SVGEGT. V lost 1 base and J lost 7, with 14 bases in between. The CDR3 spells CASSYLGSKSNEQFF. The CDR3 nucleotides read TGTGCCAGCAGTTACTTAGGTAGTAAGTCGAATGAGCAGTTCTTC.

The chain has TRBV18 and TRBJ2-4, with D perhaps assigned TRBD1 or TRBD2 (6 bases each). Trimming stripped 6 bases from V and 0 bases from J, with 24 bases between. This CDR3 has 19 amino acids. Germline V gives CDR1 KGHSH, CDR2 LQKENI. CDR3 in amino acids: CASSLRDTGAGSAKNIQYF. The CDR3 DNA follows: TGTGCCAGCTCGCTCCGGGACACGGGAGCAGGATCAGCCAAAAACATTCAGTACTTC. Variable domain in full (rest from reference TRBV18 and TRBJ2-4): NAGVMQNPRHLVRRRGQEARLRCSPMKGHSHVYWYRQLPEEGLKFMVYLQKENIIDESGMPKERFSAEFPKEGPSILRIQQVVRGDSAAYFCASSLRDTGAGSAKNIQYFGAGTRLSVL.

This clonotype was counted a few times. The V gene is TRBV6-1, the J gene TRBJ1-5; 10 nucleotides align to TRBD1. V was clipped by 7 bases and J by 0 bases; unmatched bases: 9. Germline V gene lookup returns CDR1 MNHNS and CDR2 SASEGT. The CDR3 sequence is 17 residues long. The CDR3 spells CASKDRGVPYSNQPQHF. CDR3 in DNA: TGTGCCAGCAAGGACAGGGGGGTCCCCTATAGCAATCAGCCCCAGCATTTT.

This clonotype was found a few times. This chain connects TRBV13 to TRBJ2-5; TRBD1 matches at 7 bases. Per germline, CDR1 PRHDT and CDR2 FYEKMQ (reference sequence). Trimming removed 0 bases from V and 3 bases from J; junction bases left unmatched: 10. The CDR3 spans 17 residues. The CDR3 sequence: CASSLGKTGTAKETQYF. CDR3 DNA sequence: TGTGCCAGCAGCTTAGGGAAAACCGGGACAGCTAAAGAGACCCAGTACTTC.

The gene calls are TRBV28 and TRBJ2-7, with 8 bases fitting TRBD1. V trimming: 4 bases; J trimming: 10 bases; junction bases outside the gene matches: 18. This CDR3 has 16 amino acids. Germline CDR1 and CDR2: MDHEN and SYDVKM. CDR3: CASSSHPPGQDRTQYF. For the CDR3, the DNA is TGTGCCAGCAGTTCTCACCCTCCGGGACAGGATCGTACCCAGTACTTC.

This clonotype was counted a few times. The chain links TRBV6-2 or TRBV6-3 to TRBJ1-5; no reliable D call. Trimming left V 3 bases short and J 5 bases short, with 8 bases between. Germline V gene data show CDR1 as MNHEY and CDR2 as SVGEGT. The CDR3 is 13 amino acids. As DNA, the CDR3 is TGTGCCAGCAGTTATTTCGGGGATCAGCCCCAGCATTTT. This translates into CASSYFGDQPQHF.

On this clonotype: One end of the junction varies from germline; a read error may be responsible. This sequence joins TRBV7-2 and TRBJ2-5, with D maybe TRBD2 (6 bases). CDR3 size: 15 residues. Germline V gives CDR1 SGHTA, CDR2 FQGNSA. The CDR3 DNA sequence: TGTGCCAGCAGCTTAGTTGCGGGAAACCAAGAGGCCCAGTACTTC. It is translated as CASSLVAGNQEAQYF.

The J gene is TRBJ1-5, the V gene TRBV2; 7 bases line up with TRBD1. V shed 3 bases and J 6 bases; nucleotides not matched to a gene: 5. The V gene's germline CDR1 is SNHLY and CDR2 FYNNEI. The CDR3 runs to 14 residues. This CDR3 is CASSEDRTGQPQHF. In nucleotides, the CDR3 is TGTGCCAGCAGTGAGGACAGGACGGGTCAGCCCCAGCATTTT. Using reference TRBV2 and TRBJ1-5 for the parts outside the CDR3, the full variable domain is EPEVTQTPSHQVTQMGQEVILRCVPISNHLYFYWYRQILGQKVEFLVSFYNNEISEKSEIFDDQFSVERPDGSNFTLKIRSTKLEDSAMYFCASSEDRTGQPQHFGDGTRLSIL.

The V gene is TRBV10-3, the J gene TRBJ1-1; D remains ambiguous. The germline CDR1 and CDR2 sequences are ENHRY and SYGVKD. The CDR3 length is 15 residues. Deletions cut 0 bases from V and 5 bases from J, with 13 bases between. The CDR3, as DNA: TGTGCCATCAGTGAGTCAATCCCGGGGAGGACTGAAGCTTTCTTT. Encoded protein: CAISESIPGRTEAFF.

V usage is TRBV9 and J usage is TRBJ1-3, with D maybe TRBD1 (6 bases). From germline, CDR1 is SGDLS and CDR2 YYNGEE. The CDR3 spans 15 residues. Trimming took 3 bases from V and 2 from J, leaving 12 bases between them. The DNA of the CDR3 is TGTGCCAGCAGCGGAGGGGGGTTCACTGGAAACACCATATATTTT. It translates to CASSGGGFTGNTIYF.

CDR3 bases: TGTGCCAGCAGCTCAAGGGGCAGACTGTACCAAGAGACCCAGTACTTC. Translating gives CASSSRGRLYQETQYF. The rearrangement links TRBV13 to TRBJ2-5; TRBD1 might be the D (5 bases). This CDR3 contains 16 residues. V gave up 4 bases and J gave up 0 bases, with 15 bases separating them. Germline values: CDR1 PRHDT, CDR2 FYEKMQ (reference sequence).

V gene TRBV9 combines with J gene TRBJ2-1, with D uncertain. The CDR3 is made up of 15 amino acids. V was cut by 0 bases and J by 3 bases, with 10 bases left in between. Germline V gives CDR1 SGDLS, CDR2 YYNGEE. Here the CDR3 reads CASSVVETDYNEQFF. CDR3 in DNA: TGTGCCAGCAGCGTAGTGGAAACCGACTACAATGAGCAGTTCTTC.

The chain is built from TRBV13 and TRBJ2-2; D may match TRBD1 or TRBD2 (5 bases each). Per germline, CDR1 PRHDT and CDR2 FYEKMQ (reference sequence). Trimming left V 3 bases short and J 8 bases short, with 16 bases between. The length of the CDR3 is 15 residues. The chain's CDR3 is CASSLTGTSRGELFF. In DNA, the CDR3 is TGTGCCAGCAGCTTGACCGGGACCTCACGTGGGGAGCTGTTTTTT.

Points on this clonotype: A much bigger clone sits one base away, suggesting this may be a read error. This sequence joins TRBV20-1 and TRBJ1-1; D gene uncertain. In germline, CDR1 is DFQATT, CDR2 SNEGSKA (reference sequence). Trimming removed 3 bases from V and 0 bases from J, with 8 bases in between. This CDR3 contains 13 residues. CDR3: CSASRRMNTEAFF. The CDR3 nucleotides are TGCAGTGCTAGTCGACGGATGAACACTGAAGCTTTCTTT.

This clonotype has only a few counts. The rearrangement uses TRBV10-3 and TRBJ2-5, with 8 bases lining up with TRBD2. In germline, CDR1 is ENHRY, CDR2 SYGVKD. J lost 2 bases, V lost 10 bases, and 9 bases had no gene match. The CDR3 has 14 residues. CDR3 amino acids: CATYRGGQQETQYF. In DNA form, the CDR3 reads TGTGCCACCTACCGGGGGGGCCAGCAAGAGACCCAGTACTTC.

This clonotype was picked up a small number of times. The V call is TRBV5-1, the J call TRBJ2-7; 11 bases agree with TRBD2. The V gene end was trimmed by 4 bases and the J gene end by 2 bases; junction bases not matched to a gene: 5. This CDR3 is built from 15 residues. Germline V gene data show CDR1 as SGHRS and CDR2 as YFSETQ. This chain's CDR3 is CASSITSGGAYEQYF. In DNA form, the CDR3 reads TGCGCCAGCAGCATAACTAGCGGGGGTGCCTACGAGCAGTACTTC. Supplemented by reference TRBV5-1 and TRBJ2-7, the full variable domain reads KAGVTQTPRYLIKTRGQQVTLSCSPISGHRSVSWYQQTPGQGLQFLFEYFSETQRNKGNFPGRFSGRQFSNSRSEMNVSTLELGDSALYLCASSITSGGAYEQYFGPGTRLTVT.

In its sample, this clonotype was seen a few times. The chain is built from TRBV3-1 and TRBJ2-7, with 9 bases matching TRBD2. Germline V gene lookup returns CDR1 LGHDT and CDR2 YNNKEL (reference sequence). CDR3 length: 15 amino acids. With V trimmed by 0 bases and J by 7 bases, 7 bases remained unmatched. As DNA, the CDR3 is TGTGCCAGCAGCCAAGATTTAGCGGGAGAGGGGGAGCAGTACTTC. Translated, it gives CASSQDLAGEGEQYF.

This clonotype turned up a few times. V is TRBV27 and J is TRBJ2-1; D possibly uses TRBD1 or TRBD2 (5 bases each). This CDR3 region has 15 residues. The V gene lost 1 base and the J gene lost 10 bases, with 17 bases spanning the gap. Germline values: CDR1 MNHEY, CDR2 SMNVEV (reference sequence). In DNA form, the CDR3 reads TGTGCCAGCAGTTTATATGGGACGGCTCTTGAGGAGCAGTTCTTC. Translating gives CASSLYGTALEEQFF.

In this sample, this clonotype turned up a few times. The J gene is TRBJ2-1, the V gene TRBV7-3, with 16 bases aligning to TRBD2. CDR1 and CDR2 from the germline V gene are SGHTA and FQGTGA. Trimming at V came to 1 base and at J to 7 bases, leaving 7 bases not matched to a gene. The CDR3 spans 18 residues. CDR3 sequence (DNA): TGTGCCAGCAGCTTAAGAGGGACTAGCGGGGGGGCCAAAAATGAGCAGTTCTTC. Its protein product is CASSLRGTSGGAKNEQFF.

This clonotype was seen ten or more times. The J gene is TRBJ2-7, the V gene TRBV29-1; 9 bases fit TRBD1. This CDR3 has 14 amino acids. Looked up from germline, CDR1 is SQVTM and CDR2 is ANQGSEA. V trimming: 4 bases; J trimming: 8 bases; junction bases outside the gene matches: 12. The CDR3 protein is CSVVVTGGDLQQYF. The CDR3 DNA follows: TGCAGCGTTGTCGTAACAGGGGGCGATCTGCAGCAGTACTTC.

This clonotype was seen a single time. A much larger clone differs by one base, so this may be a read error. The chain couples TRBV4-1 to TRBJ2-5; D is ambiguous. Trimming left V 1 base short and J 11 bases short, with 26 bases between. CDR3 length equals 17 residues. CDR1 and CDR2 (germline): MGHRA, YSYEKL. The CDR3 DNA reads as TGCGCCAGCAGCCAAGGACGGCAGGCCGGACGTTACAATGAGCAGTACTTC. Its translation is CASSQGRQAGRYNEQYF.

This chain connects TRBV7-9 to TRBJ1-5; D remains ambiguous. The CDR3 covers 14 residues. Deletions cut 1 base from V and 4 bases from J, with 8 bases between. Germline V gene lookup returns CDR1 SEHNR and CDR2 FQNEAQ (reference sequence). CDR3 sequence: CASSLGNMNQPQHF. The CDR3 coding sequence is TGTGCCAGCAGCTTAGGGAACATGAATCAGCCCCAGCATTTT.